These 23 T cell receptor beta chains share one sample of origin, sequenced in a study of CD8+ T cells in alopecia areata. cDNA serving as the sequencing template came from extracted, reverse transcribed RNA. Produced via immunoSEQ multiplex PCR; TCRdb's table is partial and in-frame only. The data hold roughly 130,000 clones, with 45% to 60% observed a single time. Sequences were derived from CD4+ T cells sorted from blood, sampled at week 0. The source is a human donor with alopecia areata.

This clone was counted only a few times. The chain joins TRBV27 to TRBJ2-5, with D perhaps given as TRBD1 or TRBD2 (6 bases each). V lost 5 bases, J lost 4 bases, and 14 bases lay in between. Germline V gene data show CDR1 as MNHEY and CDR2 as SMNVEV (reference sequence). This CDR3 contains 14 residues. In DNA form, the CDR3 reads TGTGCCAGCAGTCTTATGGGGGGCGGAGAGACCCAGTACTTC. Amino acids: CASSLMGGGETQYF.

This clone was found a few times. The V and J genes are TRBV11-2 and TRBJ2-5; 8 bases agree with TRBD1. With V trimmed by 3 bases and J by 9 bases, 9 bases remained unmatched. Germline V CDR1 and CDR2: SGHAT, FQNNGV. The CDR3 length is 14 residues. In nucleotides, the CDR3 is TGTGCCAGCAGCTTTCAAGGGCAGGGGGCCGCCCAGTACTTC. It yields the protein CASSFQGQGAAQYF.

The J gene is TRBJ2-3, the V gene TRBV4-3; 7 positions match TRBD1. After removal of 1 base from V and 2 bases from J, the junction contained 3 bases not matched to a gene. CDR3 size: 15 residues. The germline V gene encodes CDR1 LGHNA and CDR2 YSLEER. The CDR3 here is CASSQGTGYTDTQYF. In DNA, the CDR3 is TGCGCCAGCAGCCAAGGGACAGGCTACACAGATACGCAGTATTTT.

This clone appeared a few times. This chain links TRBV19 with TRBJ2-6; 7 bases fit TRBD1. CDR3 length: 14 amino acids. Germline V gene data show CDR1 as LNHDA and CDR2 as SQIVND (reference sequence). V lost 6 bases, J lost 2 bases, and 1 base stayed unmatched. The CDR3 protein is CASRQGAGANVLTF. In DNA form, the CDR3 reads TGTGCCAGTAGGCAGGGGGCTGGGGCCAACGTCCTGACTTTC.

The DNA of the CDR3 is TGTGCCAGCAGCTCTAGCGGGAGTAACGCGGAGACCCAGTACTTC. Translation gives CASSSSGSNAETQYF. The rearrangement joins TRBV5-4 to TRBJ2-5; 10 bases line up with TRBD2. J was trimmed by 5 bases and V by 3 bases; bases with no gene match: 7. This CDR3 is 15 amino acids long. CDR1 is SGHNT and CDR2 is YYREEE in the germline V gene (reference sequence).

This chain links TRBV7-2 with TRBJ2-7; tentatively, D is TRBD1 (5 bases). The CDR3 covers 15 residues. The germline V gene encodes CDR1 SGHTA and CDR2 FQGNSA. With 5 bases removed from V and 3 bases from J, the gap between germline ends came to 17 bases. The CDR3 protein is CASSAIGVDVYEQYF. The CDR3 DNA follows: TGTGCCAGCAGCGCAATAGGGGTGGACGTCTACGAGCAGTACTTC.

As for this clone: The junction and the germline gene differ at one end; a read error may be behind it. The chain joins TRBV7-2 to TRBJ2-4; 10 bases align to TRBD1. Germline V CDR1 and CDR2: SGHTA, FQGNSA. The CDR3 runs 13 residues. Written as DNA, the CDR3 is TGTGCCAGCAGCATAAATTCGGGACAGGGGAACAACTTC. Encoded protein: CASSINSGQGNNF.

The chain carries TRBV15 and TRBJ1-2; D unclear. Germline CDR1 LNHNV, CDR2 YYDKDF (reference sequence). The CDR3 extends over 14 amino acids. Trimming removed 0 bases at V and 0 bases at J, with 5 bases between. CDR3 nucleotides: TGTGCCACCAGCAGAGATCGGACTAACTATGGCTACACCTTC. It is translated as CATSRDRTNYGYTF.

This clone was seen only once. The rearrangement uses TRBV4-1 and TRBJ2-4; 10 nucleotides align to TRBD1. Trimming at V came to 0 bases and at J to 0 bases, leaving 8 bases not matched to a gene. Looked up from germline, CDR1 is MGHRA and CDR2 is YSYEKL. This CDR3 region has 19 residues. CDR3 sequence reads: CASSQDGTGALLAKNIQYF. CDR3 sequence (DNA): TGCGCCAGCAGCCAAGACGGGACAGGGGCCCTATTAGCCAAAAACATTCAGTACTTC.

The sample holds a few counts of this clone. CDR3 coding DNA: TGTGCCAGCAGCTTGTTGGAGTATGAGGAGCAGTTCTTC. It yields the protein CASSLLEYEEQFF. The chain employs TRBV7-6 and TRBJ2-1; D gene ambiguous. Germline CDR1 is SGHVS and CDR2 is FNYEAQ. The CDR3 length is 13 residues. V was trimmed by 3 bases and J by 10 bases, leaving 13 bases between them.

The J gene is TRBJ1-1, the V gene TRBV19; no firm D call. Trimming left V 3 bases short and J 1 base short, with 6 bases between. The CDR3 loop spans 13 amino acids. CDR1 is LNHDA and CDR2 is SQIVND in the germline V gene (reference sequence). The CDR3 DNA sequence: TGTGCCAGTAGTATGGTGGGGAACACTGAAGCTTTCTTT. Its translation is CASSMVGNTEAFF.

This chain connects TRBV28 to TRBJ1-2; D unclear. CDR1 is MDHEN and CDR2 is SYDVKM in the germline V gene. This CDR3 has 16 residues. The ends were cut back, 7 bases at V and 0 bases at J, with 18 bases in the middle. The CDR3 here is CASNTYLRGANYGYTF. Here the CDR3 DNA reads TGTGCCAGCAATACTTACCTCCGGGGAGCTAACTATGGCTACACCTTC.

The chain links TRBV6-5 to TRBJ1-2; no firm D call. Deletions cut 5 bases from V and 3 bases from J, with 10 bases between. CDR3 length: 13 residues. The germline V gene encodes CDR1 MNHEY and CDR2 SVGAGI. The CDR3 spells CASSKSGDYGYTF. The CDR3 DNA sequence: TGTGCCAGCAGTAAGTCGGGAGACTATGGCTACACCTTC.

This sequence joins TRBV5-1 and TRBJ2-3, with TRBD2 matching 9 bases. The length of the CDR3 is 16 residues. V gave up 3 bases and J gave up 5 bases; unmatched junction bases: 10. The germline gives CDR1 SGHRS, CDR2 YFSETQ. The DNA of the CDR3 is TGCGCCAGCAGCTCCCAAGGCGGGAGGGCCATAGATACGCAGTATTTT. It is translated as CASSSQGGRAIDTQYF.

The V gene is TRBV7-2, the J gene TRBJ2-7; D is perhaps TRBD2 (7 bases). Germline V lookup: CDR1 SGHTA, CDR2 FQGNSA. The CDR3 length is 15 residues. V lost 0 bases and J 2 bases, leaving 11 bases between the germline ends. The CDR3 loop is CASSLAGGRPYEQYF. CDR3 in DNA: TGTGCCAGCAGCTTAGCCGGGGGGCGCCCCTACGAGCAGTACTTC. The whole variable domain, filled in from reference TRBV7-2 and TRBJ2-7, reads GAGVSQSPSNKVTEKGKDVELRCDPISGHTALYWYRQSLGQGLEFLIYFQGNSAPDKSGLPSDRFSAERTGGSVSTLTIQRTQQEDSAVYLCASSLAGGRPYEQYFGPGTRLTVT.

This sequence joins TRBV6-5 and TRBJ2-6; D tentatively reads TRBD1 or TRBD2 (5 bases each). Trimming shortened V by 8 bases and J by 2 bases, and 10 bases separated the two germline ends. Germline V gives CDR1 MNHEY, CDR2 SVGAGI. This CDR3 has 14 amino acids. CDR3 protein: CASSRDPGANVLTF. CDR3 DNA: TGTGCCAGCTCCCGGGACCCTGGGGCCAACGTCCTGACTTTC.

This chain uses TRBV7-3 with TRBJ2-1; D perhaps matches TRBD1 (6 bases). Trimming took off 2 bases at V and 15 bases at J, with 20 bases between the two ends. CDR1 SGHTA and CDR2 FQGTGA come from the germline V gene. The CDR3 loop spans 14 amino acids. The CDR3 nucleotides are TGTGCCAGCAGCTTACGTTCAAAACACAGGGAGATGTTCTTC. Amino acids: CASSLRSKHREMFF.

CDR3 bases: TGTGCCAGCAGCTTAGTGACTAGCAAGGATGAGCAGTTCTTC. Its translation: CASSLVTSKDEQFF. The genes are TRBV7-9 and TRBJ2-1; 7 positions agree with TRBD2. V trimming: 1 base; J trimming: 8 bases; junction bases outside the gene matches: 5. This CDR3 is 14 amino acids long. Germline lookup yields CDR1 SEHNR and CDR2 FQNEAQ (reference sequence). The whole variable domain, remainder taken from reference TRBV7-9 and TRBJ2-1, is DTGVSQNPRHKITKRGQNVTFRCDPISEHNRLYWYRQTLGQGPEFLTYFQNEAQLEKSRLLSDRFSAERPKGSFSTLEIQRTEQGDSAMYLCASSLVTSKDEQFFGPGTRLTVL.

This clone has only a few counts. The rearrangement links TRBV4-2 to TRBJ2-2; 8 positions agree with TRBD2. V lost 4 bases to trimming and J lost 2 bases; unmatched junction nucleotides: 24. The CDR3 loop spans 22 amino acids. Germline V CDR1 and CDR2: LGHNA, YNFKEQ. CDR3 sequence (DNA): TGTGCCAGCAGCCGAGTAGGGCGGGCAGCGGGGGCCCTAAAACTTAACACCGGGGAGCTGTTTTTT. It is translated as CASSRVGRAAGALKLNTGELFF.

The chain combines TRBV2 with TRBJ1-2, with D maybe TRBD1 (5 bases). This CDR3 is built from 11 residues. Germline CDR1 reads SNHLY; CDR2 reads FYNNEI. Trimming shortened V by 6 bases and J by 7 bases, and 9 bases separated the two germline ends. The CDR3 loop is CASREGTGYTF. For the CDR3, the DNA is TGTGCCAGCAGGGAGGGGACTGGCTACACCTTC.

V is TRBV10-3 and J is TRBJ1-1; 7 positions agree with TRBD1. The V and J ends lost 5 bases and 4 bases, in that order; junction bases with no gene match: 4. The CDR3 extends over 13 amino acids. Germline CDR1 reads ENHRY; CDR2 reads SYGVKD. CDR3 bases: TGTGCCATCAGTTTGGACAGGAGCACTGAAGCTTTCTTT. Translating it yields CAISLDRSTEAFF.

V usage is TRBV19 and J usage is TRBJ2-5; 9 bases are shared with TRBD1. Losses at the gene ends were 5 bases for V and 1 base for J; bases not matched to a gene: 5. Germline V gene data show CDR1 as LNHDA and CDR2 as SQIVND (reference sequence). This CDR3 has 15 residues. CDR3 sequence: CASSPQTGGQETQYF. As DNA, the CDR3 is TGTGCCAGTAGTCCCCAGACAGGGGGCCAAGAGACCCAGTACTTC. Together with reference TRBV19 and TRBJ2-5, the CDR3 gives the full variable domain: DGGITQSPKYLFRKEGQNVTLSCEQNLNHDAMYWYRQDPGQGLRLIYYSQIVNDFQKGDIAEGYSVSREKKESFPLTVTSAQKNPTAFYLCASSPQTGGQETQYFGPGTRLLVL.

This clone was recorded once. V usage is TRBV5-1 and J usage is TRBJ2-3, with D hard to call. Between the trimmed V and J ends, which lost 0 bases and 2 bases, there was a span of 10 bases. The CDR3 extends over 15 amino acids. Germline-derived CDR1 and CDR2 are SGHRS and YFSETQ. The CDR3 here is CASSLVSPNTDTQYF. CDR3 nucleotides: TGCGCCAGCAGCTTGGTTTCACCAAACACAGATACGCAGTATTTT.